These T cell receptor beta chains were read from a single sample in a study of Graves' ophthalmopathy and Graves' hyperthyroidism. Via MiXCR, TCRdb re-called the multiplex PCR reads, giving one row per CDR3 protein. The table lists 200,000 to 250,000 distinct CDR3 sequences, 20% to 25% of them singletons. The sequenced material came from peripheral blood. The receptor source for this set is a woman aged 50 to 60 with Graves' ophthalmopathy. The CDR3 runs from the conserved cysteine through the conserved F or W. A D gene is named only where the DNA matches it firmly. Not every row has a clone size; where given, it reads once, few, many or a size class.

V: TRBV6-1
size: many
D: TRBD1
J: TRBJ2-7
DNA: TGTGCCAGCAGTAGGACAGGGGAGATATACGAGCAGTACTTC
CDR3: CASSRTGEIYEQYF

V: TRBV6-2/TRBV6-3
size: many
D: TRBD1
J: TRBJ1-1
DNA: TGTGCCAGCAGTTCTCGGACAGGTCCAACACCCCCTGAAGCTTTCTTT
CDR3: CASSSRTGPTPPEAFF

V: TRBV6-5
size: many
D: TRBD2
J: TRBJ2-2
DNA: TGTGCCAGCAGTTATAGCGGGCCGAACACCGGGGAGCTGTTTTTT
CDR3: CASSYSGPNTGELFF

V: TRBV7-3
size: -
D: -
J: TRBJ2-2
DNA: TGTGCCAGCAGCTTAATTGGCGGGGATCCCGGGGAGCTGTTTTTT
CDR3: CASSLIGGDPGELFF

V: TRBV12-3/TRBV12-4
size: many
D: TRBD1
J: TRBJ1-4
DNA: TGTGCCAGCAGCCTGGGACAGGGGAGCCTAAATGAAAAACTGTTTTTT
CDR3: CASSLGQGSLNEKLFF

V: TRBV7-2
size: many
D: TRBD2
J: TRBJ2-7
DNA: TGTGCCAGCACCCCTTTAACGGGACTAGCGTCCGAGCAGTACTTC
CDR3: CASTPLTGLASEQYF

V: TRBV24-1
size: many
D: TRBD1
J: TRBJ1-5
DNA: TGTGCCACCAGTGATTCCGGGACAGGTCGTTCTATCAATCAGCCCCAGCATTTT
CDR3: CATSDSGTGRSINQPQHF

V: TRBV12-3/TRBV12-4
size: many
D: -
J: TRBJ2-4
DNA: TGTGCCAGCAGTTCAACTGGGACTGCAAACATTCAGTACTTC
CDR3: CASSSTGTANIQYF

V: TRBV28
size: -
D: -
J: TRBJ1-5
DNA: TGTGCCAGCACCATCGGACGGGCGCGACCCCAGCATTTT
CDR3: CASTIGRARPQHF

V: TRBV9
size: many
D: TRBD1
J: TRBJ2-5
DNA: TGTGCCAGCAGCGTAGGTCTATTGGACAGGGAAGAGACCCAGTACTTC
CDR3: CASSVGLLDREETQYF

V: TRBV12-3/TRBV12-4
size: -
D: -
J: TRBJ2-7
DNA: TGTGCCAGCAGCCACGGGGGACAGTTATACGAGCAGTACTTC
CDR3: CASSHGGQLYEQYF

V: TRBV6-1
size: many
D: -
J: TRBJ1-2
DNA: TGTGCCAGCAGTGAAGAATGGGTATCGAGTGGCTACACCTTC
CDR3: CASSEEWVSSGYTF

V: TRBV5-1
size: many
D: -
J: TRBJ1-1
DNA: TGCGCCAGCAACGACCTCAAAGGAGCGAACACTGAAGCTTTCTTT
CDR3: CASNDLKGANTEAFF

V: TRBV10-2
size: many
D: TRBD2
J: TRBJ2-7
DNA: TGCGCCAGCGACGGGACTAGCGGGAGTCTGGACGAGCAGTACTTC
CDR3: CASDGTSGSLDEQYF

V: TRBV11-2
size: many
D: TRBD2
J: TRBJ2-5
DNA: TGTGCCAGCAGCTTAACCCCCGGGACTAGCGTGACCCAGTACTTC
CDR3: CASSLTPGTSVTQYF

V: TRBV12-3/TRBV12-4
size: many
D: -
J: TRBJ1-2
DNA: TGTGCCAGCAGTTTAGCGCGGGGGTTTGGCTACACCTTC
CDR3: CASSLARGFGYTF

V: TRBV10-3
size: many
D: TRBD2
J: TRBJ2-7
DNA: TGTGCCATCAGTGGGGCGGGAGGGGGCTACGAGCAGTACTTC
CDR3: CAISGAGGGYEQYF

V: TRBV15
size: -
D: -
J: TRBJ1-1
DNA: TGTGCCACCAGCAGAGATCAAATACAGCCCGGGAGCTTCTTT
CDR3: CATSRDQIQPGSFF

V: TRBV4-1
size: many
D: -
J: TRBJ1-6
DNA: TGCGCCAGCAGCCTAGAAGGTCCGGGGGATTCACCCCTCCACTTT
CDR3: CASSLEGPGDSPLHF

V: TRBV18
size: -
D: -
J: TRBJ2-7
DNA: TGTGCCAGCTCACGGGACGGTGGGTACGAGCAGTACTTC
CDR3: CASSRDGGYEQYF

V: TRBV27
size: many
D: -
J: TRBJ2-7
DNA: TGTGCCAGCAGTTTATCGAGACCATACGAGCAGTACTTC
CDR3: CASSLSRPYEQYF

V: TRBV2
size: many
D: TRBD2
J: TRBJ2-7
DNA: TGTGCCAGCAGTAACGGGAGGGCCGGGTACGAGCAGTACTTC
CDR3: CASSNGRAGYEQYF

V: TRBV28
size: -
D: -
J: TRBJ2-7
DNA: TGTGCCAGCAGTTTGTCGGAGATCTACGAGCAGTACTTC
CDR3: CASSLSEIYEQYF

V: TRBV6-5
size: -
D: -
J: TRBJ2-3
DNA: TGTGCCAGCAGTTACGGAGGGGCAGGGAGCACAGATACGCAGTATTTT
CDR3: CASSYGGAGSTDTQYF

V: TRBV6-5
size: many
D: -
J: TRBJ2-5
DNA: TGTGCCAGCAGTTCAGGGACACCCCAGCAAGAGACCCAGTACTTC
CDR3: CASSSGTPQQETQYF

V: TRBV5-6
size: few
D: TRBD1
J: TRBJ2-7
DNA: TGTGCCAGCATCTCCCAGCCGGGACAGGGGCTTCAGGGTCCCTACGAGCAGTACTTC
CDR3: CASISQPGQGLQGPYEQYF

V: TRBV5-1
size: many
D: TRBD1
J: TRBJ2-7
DNA: TGCGCCAGCAGACACGGACCGGGACAGGGGTTCTACGAGCAGTACTTC
CDR3: CASRHGPGQGFYEQYF

V: TRBV7-2
size: many
D: -
J: TRBJ1-2
DNA: TGTGCCAGCAGCACATCCGGGACACCCGAGGATTCCTACACCTTC
CDR3: CASSTSGTPEDSYTF

V: TRBV5-1
size: many
D: -
J: TRBJ1-1
DNA: TGCGCCAGCAGCTTGTGGGCAGGGGACACTGAAGCTTTCTTT
CDR3: CASSLWAGDTEAFF

V: TRBV7-2
size: many
D: -
J: TRBJ2-4
DNA: TGTGCCAGCAGCCCTAGCACGGGGGCAAACATTCAGTACTTC
CDR3: CASSPSTGANIQYF

V: TRBV10-2
size: few
D: -
J: TRBJ1-3
DNA: TGCGCCAGCAGTGAACCCGGAAACACCATATATTTT
CDR3: CASSEPGNTIYF

V: TRBV6-1
size: few
D: -
J: TRBJ2-5
DNA: TGTGCCAGCAATAGAAGGGACTACCAAGAGACCCAGTACTTC
CDR3: CASNRRDYQETQYF

V: TRBV27
size: many
D: -
J: TRBJ2-7
DNA: TGTGCCAGCAGTTTAGTCGAGCAGTACTTC
CDR3: CASSLVEQYF

V: TRBV6-4
size: many
D: -
J: TRBJ2-2
DNA: TGTGCCAGCAGTGACACGGCCGGGGAGCTGTTTTTT
CDR3: CASSDTAGELFF

V: TRBV11-2
size: many
D: TRBD2
J: TRBJ2-7
DNA: TGTGCCAGCAGCTTACTAGCGGGAGTCCACGAGCAGTACTTC
CDR3: CASSLLAGVHEQYF

V: TRBV6-1
size: -
D: -
J: TRBJ1-6
DNA: TGTGCCAGCACCATTCGCCAGGATTCACCCCTCCACTTT
CDR3: CASTIRQDSPLHF

V: TRBV5-1
size: few
D: TRBD2
J: TRBJ2-7
DNA: TGCGCCAGCAGCTTGGGAGTCGGGAGGACCAACGAGCAGTACTTC
CDR3: CASSLGVGRTNEQYF

V: TRBV12-3/TRBV12-4
size: many
D: TRBD1
J: TRBJ1-1
DNA: TGTGCCAGCAGTCCCCGACAGGGGGCGTTTGTCACTGAAGCTTTCTTT
CDR3: CASSPRQGAFVTEAFF

V: TRBV7-8
size: many
D: -
J: TRBJ2-7
DNA: TGTGCCAGCAGCTCCTTTAGATCCTACGAGCAGTACTTC
CDR3: CASSSFRSYEQYF

V: TRBV19
size: many
D: TRBD2
J: TRBJ2-5
DNA: TGTGCCAGTAGTATGGGCGGGAGGGCCAGGGAGACCCAGTACTTC
CDR3: CASSMGGRARETQYF

V: TRBV3-1
size: few
D: -
J: TRBJ2-2
DNA: TGTGCCAGCAGCCCCACGACAGGTGCCGGGGAGCTGTTTTTT
CDR3: CASSPTTGAGELFF

V: TRBV6-1
size: -
D: -
J: TRBJ2-7
DNA: TGTGCCAGCAGTCGAAGCCACAGACCGTCCTACGAGCAGTACTTC
CDR3: CASSRSHRPSYEQYF

V: TRBV10-3
size: many
D: TRBD1
J: TRBJ2-3
DNA: TGTGCCATCAGTGACTTTCAGGGGGACACAGATACGCAGTATTTT
CDR3: CAISDFQGDTDTQYF

V: TRBV4-1
size: many
D: -
J: TRBJ2-7
DNA: TGCGCCAGCAGCCAAGGGTATGGGGGTTACGAGCAGTACTTC
CDR3: CASSQGYGGYEQYF

V: TRBV10-2
size: many
D: TRBD2
J: TRBJ2-7
DNA: TGCGCCAGCAGCGCTACTTCTAGCGGGGCCCGCGAGCAGTACTTC
CDR3: CASSATSSGAREQYF

V: TRBV4-1
size: few
D: TRBD2
J: TRBJ2-5
DNA: TGCGCCAGCAGCCAAGATCCCACTAGCCCGGGAGGCCAGTACTTC
CDR3: CASSQDPTSPGGQYF